Shown below are 23 T cell receptor beta chains from a single sample sequenced in a study of blood T cell repertoires in COVID-19. Sequencing was performed with immunoSEQ multiplex PCR; in TCRdb, only in-frame clones are kept and a portion is missing. Seen here are 410,000 or so clones, 86% observed once, and the top ten hold approximately 1.4%. The sample consisted of peripheral blood. All receptors derive from a woman aged 25 to 45 with active or convalescent COVID-19.

J is TRBJ2-1 and V is TRBV19, with TRBD2 matching over 11 bases. CDR3 size: 13 residues. Germline V gene data show CDR1 as LNHDA and CDR2 as SQIVND (reference sequence). Unmatched junction bases numbered 2, after V lost 5 bases and J lost 8 bases. Here the CDR3 reads CASSPTSGDEQFF. CDR3 nucleotides: TGTGCCAGTAGTCCGACTAGCGGGGATGAGCAGTTCTTC.

The chain uses TRBV11-2 and TRBJ1-2; 8 bases fit TRBD1. The junction had 2 bases not matched to a gene; V was cut back by 5 bases and J by 3 bases. The germline gives CDR1 SGHAT, CDR2 FQNNGV. The CDR3 is 13 residues long. The CDR3 spells CASSPTGDYGYTF. CDR3 nucleotide sequence: TGTGCCAGCAGCCCGACAGGGGACTATGGCTACACCTTC.

This sequence joins TRBV12-3 or TRBV12-4 and TRBJ1-2; D is unresolved. This CDR3 has 13 residues. V was pared by 3 bases and J by 10 bases, with 15 bases between. CDR3 DNA: TGTGCCAGCAGTTTTAGGCGGCAGCTTTTCTACACCTTC. It translates to CASSFRRQLFYTF.

V gene TRBV9 combines with J gene TRBJ2-7; TRBD1 matches 7 bases. From germline, CDR1 is SGDLS and CDR2 YYNGEE. This CDR3 contains 14 residues. With V trimmed by 4 bases and J by 5 bases, 9 bases remained unmatched. The CDR3 DNA reads TGTGCCAGCAGCCCCACAGGGGCGACGGACGAGCAGTACTTC. It yields the protein CASSPTGATDEQYF.

The chain uses TRBV6-4 and TRBJ1-3; D not resolved. V lost 2 bases and J 0 bases, leaving 5 bases between the germline ends. CDR3 length equals 14 residues. From germline, CDR1 is MRHNA and CDR2 SNTAGT. CDR3 sequence: CASSDESSGNTIYF. The CDR3 DNA follows: TGTGCCAGCAGTGACGAGAGCTCTGGAAACACCATATATTTT.

The genes are TRBV4-1 and TRBJ1-1, with D maybe TRBD1 (5 bases). The CDR3 is 15 amino acids. CDR1 and CDR2 from the germline V gene are MGHRA and YSYEKL. V was pared by 0 bases and J by 2 bases, with 10 bases between. The CDR3 spells CASSQDPQGNTEAFF. The CDR3 nucleotides read TGCGCCAGCAGCCAAGATCCTCAGGGTAACACTGAAGCTTTCTTT.

This sequence joins TRBV12-3 or TRBV12-4 and TRBJ1-1, with D tentatively TRBD1 (5 bases). This CDR3 is built from 13 residues. V shed 5 bases and J shed 0 bases, with 7 bases lying between them. The CDR3 nucleotides read TGTGCCAGCAGTCCCAGGGTGAACACTGAAGCTTTCTTT. This translates into CASSPRVNTEAFF.

The sample holds one count of this clone. The chain joins TRBV9 to TRBJ1-3, with 9 bases aligning to TRBD1. Germline V lookup: CDR1 SGDLS, CDR2 YYNGEE. The ends lost 4 bases at V and 2 bases at J; junction bases unmatched: 7. The CDR3 runs 16 residues. CDR3 amino acids: CASSLTGGEAGNTIYF. DNA for the CDR3: TGTGCCAGCAGCTTGACAGGGGGTGAAGCTGGAAACACCATATATTTT.

The CDR3 reads CASSGPGQGYNEQFF. In nucleotides, the CDR3 is TGCGCCAGCAGCGGTCCCGGACAGGGGTACAATGAGCAGTTCTTC. The chain uses TRBV5-1 and TRBJ2-1; TRBD1 aligns across 9 bases. The CDR3 length is 15 residues. Germline values: CDR1 SGHRS, CDR2 YFSETQ. V lost 4 bases, J lost 4 bases, and 6 bases stayed unmatched.

This clone was detected a few times. The chain employs TRBV18 and TRBJ1-2; D is uncertain. The CDR3 runs to 14 residues. The V end lost 2 bases, the J end lost 4 bases, and 11 bases lay between the germline ends. Germline V gene lookup returns CDR1 KGHSH and CDR2 LQKENI. CDR3: CASSPGSVPYGYTF. In DNA, the CDR3 is TGTGCCAGCTCACCAGGGAGTGTACCCTATGGCTACACCTTC.

This clone has just a few counts. The J gene is TRBJ1-3, the V gene TRBV18; D possibly corresponds to TRBD1 (6 bases). The CDR3 totals 16 residues. Germline CDR1 and CDR2: KGHSH and LQKENI. V dropped 2 bases and J dropped 2 bases, with 13 bases sitting between them. CDR3 loop: CASSPGLQGTGNTIYF. The CDR3 coding sequence is TGTGCCAGCTCACCAGGCCTACAGGGAACTGGAAACACCATATATTTT. The entire variable domain, with the rest obtained from reference TRBV18 and TRBJ1-3, is as follows: NAGVMQNPRHLVRRRGQEARLRCSPMKGHSHVYWYRQLPEEGLKFMVYLQKENIIDESGMPKERFSAEFPKEGPSILRIQQVVRGDSAAYFCASSPGLQGTGNTIYFGEGSWLTVV.

V usage is TRBV6-5 and J usage is TRBJ2-1; D is perhaps TRBD1 (6 bases). The CDR3 sequence is 15 residues long. The V end was cut by 6 bases, the J end by 3 bases, with 15 bases between. Germline lookup yields CDR1 MNHEY and CDR2 SVGAGI. The CDR3 region is CASSLDGTNYNEQFF. Here the CDR3 DNA reads TGTGCCAGCAGCTTGGACGGGACAAACTACAATGAGCAGTTCTTC.

The CDR3 sequence: CASSPDRVQANTGELFF. Written as DNA, the CDR3 is TGTGCCAGCAGCCCGGACAGGGTACAGGCGAACACCGGGGAGCTGTTTTTT. This chain joins TRBV14 and TRBJ2-2; 8 bases align to TRBD1. CDR1 and CDR2 from the germline V gene are SGHDN and FVKESK. The CDR3 is 17 residues long. V was pared by 4 bases and J by 0 bases, with 7 bases of the junction left unmatched.

The V call is TRBV3-1 (or the pseudogene TRBV3-2), the J call TRBJ1-2; TRBD1 matches 9 bases. The trim removed 2 bases at V and 7 bases at J, leaving 8 bases unmatched. Per the germline V gene, CDR1 is LGHDT and CDR2 is YNNKEL (reference sequence). The CDR3 contains 15 residues. CDR3 amino acids: CASSQTGGPRGGYTF. In DNA form, the CDR3 reads TGTGCCAGCAGCCAAACAGGGGGCCCCAGGGGTGGCTACACCTTC.

This CDR3 reads CASSLDGEHGYTF. The CDR3 DNA is TGTGCCAGCAGCTTGGACGGTGAACATGGCTACACCTTC. The chain links TRBV5-8 to TRBJ1-2, with D unclear. V was clipped by 0 bases and J by 6 bases, with 9 bases between them. Germline V gives CDR1 SGHTS, CDR2 YDEGEE. CDR3 length: 13 residues.

This chain links TRBV19 with TRBJ1-1; 7 nucleotides line up with TRBD1. The length of the CDR3 is 14 residues. With V trimmed by 5 bases and J by 4 bases, 7 bases remained unmatched. The germline gives CDR1 LNHDA, CDR2 SQIVND (reference sequence). CDR3: CASSPRQGGTEAFF. CDR3 sequence (DNA): TGTGCCAGTAGTCCGAGACAGGGAGGCACTGAAGCTTTCTTT.

The chain employs TRBV6-5 and TRBJ1-1, with D uncertain. Per germline, CDR1 MNHEY and CDR2 SVGAGI. V lost 6 bases and J lost 0, with 8 bases in between. There are 13 residues in the CDR3. The CDR3 loop reads CASSVTVNTEAFF. CDR3 coding DNA: TGTGCCAGCAGCGTAACGGTGAACACTGAAGCTTTCTTT.

V and J are TRBV19 and TRBJ2-1; 10 bases are shared with TRBD1. The CDR3 runs 14 residues. Trimming removed 9 bases from V and 15 bases from J; junction bases left unmatched: 17. The germline gives CDR1 LNHDA, CDR2 SQIVND (reference sequence). CDR3 nucleotides: TGTGCCAGCTCAGGGACAGGGGACAGAATAGGCCTGTTCTTC. Residues: CASSGTGDRIGLFF.

This chain links TRBV25-1 with TRBJ1-4; 7 bases are a match to TRBD1. The CDR3 is 17 residues long. V lost 2 bases and J lost 4; bases outside the gene matches: 10. Per germline, CDR1 MGHDK and CDR2 SYGVNS. This CDR3 reads CASSELVGGQLNEKLFF. The CDR3 DNA is TGTGCCAGCAGTGAACTGGTTGGGGGACAGCTTAATGAAAAACTGTTTTTT.

The chain has TRBV9 and TRBJ1-2, with 7 bases identical to TRBD1. Germline assignment: CDR1 SGDLS and CDR2 YYNGEE. The V gene end was trimmed by 6 bases and the J gene end by 3 bases; junction bases not matched to a gene: 8. The CDR3 is 14 residues long. The CDR3 nucleotides are TGTGCCAGCACCCCCCGACAGGGAGACTATGGCTACACCTTC. This encodes CASTPRQGDYGYTF.

The chain carries TRBV11-2 and TRBJ1-6, with TRBD1 as a possible D gene (5 bases). From germline, CDR1 is SGHAT and CDR2 FQNNGV. The CDR3 loop spans 15 amino acids. V was clipped by 3 bases and J by 8 bases, with 14 bases between them. CDR3 amino acids: CASSFTGIRDSPLHF. The CDR3 nucleotides are TGTGCCAGCAGCTTTACAGGCATTCGCGATTCACCCCTCCACTTT.

This clone was recorded only once. The J gene is TRBJ2-7, the V gene TRBV6-5; D gene uncertain. Germline assignment: CDR1 MNHEY and CDR2 SVGAGI. The CDR3 covers 11 residues. With 4 bases removed from V and 6 bases from J, the gap between germline ends came to 7 bases. The CDR3 sequence is CASSSLSEQYF. DNA of the CDR3: TGTGCCAGCAGTTCTTTGTCCGAGCAGTACTTC.

This sequence joins TRBV6-1 and TRBJ2-3, with 7 bases aligning to TRBD2. With V trimmed by 4 bases and J by 2 bases, 18 bases remained unmatched. The CDR3 has 19 amino acids. Germline-derived CDR1 and CDR2 are MNHNS and SASEGT. CDR3 DNA sequence: TGTGCCAGCAGTGCCCAAAACCCCTCTCGCGGGGGATACACAGATACGCAGTATTTT. Its translation is CASSAQNPSRGGYTDTQYF.